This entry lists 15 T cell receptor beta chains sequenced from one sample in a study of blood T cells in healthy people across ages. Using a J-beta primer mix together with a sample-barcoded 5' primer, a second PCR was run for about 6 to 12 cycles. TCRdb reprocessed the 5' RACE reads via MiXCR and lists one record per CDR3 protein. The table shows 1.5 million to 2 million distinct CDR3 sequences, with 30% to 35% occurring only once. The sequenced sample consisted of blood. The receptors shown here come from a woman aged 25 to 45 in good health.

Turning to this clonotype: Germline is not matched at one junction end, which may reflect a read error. CDR3 in amino acids: CASSHSGRDQETRYF. The DNA for the CDR3 is TGTGCCAGCAGTCATAGCGGGAGGGACCAAGAGACCCGGTACTTC. This chain joins TRBV28 and TRBJ2-5, with 11 bases aligning to TRBD2. Germline CDR1 is MDHEN and CDR2 is SYDVKM. This CDR3 has 15 amino acids.

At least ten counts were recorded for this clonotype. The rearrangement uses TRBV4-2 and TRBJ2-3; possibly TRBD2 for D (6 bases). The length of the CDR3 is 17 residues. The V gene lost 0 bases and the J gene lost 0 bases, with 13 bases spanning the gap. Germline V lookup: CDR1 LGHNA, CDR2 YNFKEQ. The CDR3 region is CASSQEASGYSTDTQYF. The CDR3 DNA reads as TGTGCCAGCAGCCAAGAAGCCAGCGGGTATAGCACAGATACGCAGTATTTT.

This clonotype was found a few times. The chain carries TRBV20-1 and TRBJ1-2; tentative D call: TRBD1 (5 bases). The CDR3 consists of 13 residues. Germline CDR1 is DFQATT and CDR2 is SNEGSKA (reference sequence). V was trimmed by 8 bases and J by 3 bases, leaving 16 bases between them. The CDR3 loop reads CSTTRGVDYGYTF. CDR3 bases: TGCAGTACTACAAGAGGGGTGGACTATGGCTACACCTTC.

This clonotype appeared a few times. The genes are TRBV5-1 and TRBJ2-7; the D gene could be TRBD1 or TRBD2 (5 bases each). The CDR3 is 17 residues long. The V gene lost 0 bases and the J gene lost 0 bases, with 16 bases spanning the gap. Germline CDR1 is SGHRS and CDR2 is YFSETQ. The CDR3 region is CASSLAVGTESSYEQYF. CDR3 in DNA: TGCGCCAGCAGCTTGGCCGTCGGGACGGAGAGCTCCTACGAGCAGTACTTC.

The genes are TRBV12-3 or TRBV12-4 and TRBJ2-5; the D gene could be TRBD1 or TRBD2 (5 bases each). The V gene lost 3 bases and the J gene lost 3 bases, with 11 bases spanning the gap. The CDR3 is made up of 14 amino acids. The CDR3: CASSLGVPEETQYF. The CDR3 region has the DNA TGTGCCAGCAGTTTGGGGGTTCCGGAAGAGACCCAGTACTTC.

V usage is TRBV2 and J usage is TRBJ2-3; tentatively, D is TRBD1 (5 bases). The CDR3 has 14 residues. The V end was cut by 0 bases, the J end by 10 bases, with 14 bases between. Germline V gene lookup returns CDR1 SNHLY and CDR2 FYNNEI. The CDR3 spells CASSEADGQGSQYF. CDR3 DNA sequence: TGTGCCAGCAGTGAAGCAGACGGCCAGGGCTCGCAGTATTTT.

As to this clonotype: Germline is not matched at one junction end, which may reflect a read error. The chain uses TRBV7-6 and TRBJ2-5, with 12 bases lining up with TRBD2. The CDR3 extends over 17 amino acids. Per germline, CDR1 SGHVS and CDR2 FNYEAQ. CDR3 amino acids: CASRLVLAGGLQETQYF. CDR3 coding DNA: TGTGCCAGCCGCTTAGTACTAGCGGGGGGCCTCCAAGAGACCCAGTACTTC.

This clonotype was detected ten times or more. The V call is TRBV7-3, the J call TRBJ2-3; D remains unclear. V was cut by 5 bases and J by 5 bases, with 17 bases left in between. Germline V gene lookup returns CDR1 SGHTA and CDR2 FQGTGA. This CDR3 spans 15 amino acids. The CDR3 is CASSLTPRWIDTQYF. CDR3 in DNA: TGTGCCAGCAGCCTCACGCCCCGATGGATAGATACGCAGTATTTT.

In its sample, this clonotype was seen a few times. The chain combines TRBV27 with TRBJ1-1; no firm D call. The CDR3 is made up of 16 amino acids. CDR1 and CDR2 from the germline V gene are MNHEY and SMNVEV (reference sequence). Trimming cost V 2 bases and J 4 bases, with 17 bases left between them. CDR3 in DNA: TGTGCCAGCAGTTTACGAGAAATAGGGCGTGCCACTGAAGCTTTCTTT. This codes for CASSLREIGRATEAFF.

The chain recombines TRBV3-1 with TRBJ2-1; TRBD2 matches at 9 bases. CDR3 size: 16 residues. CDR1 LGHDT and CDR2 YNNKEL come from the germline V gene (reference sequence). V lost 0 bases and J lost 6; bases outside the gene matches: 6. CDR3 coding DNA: TGTGCCAGCAGCCAAGATCGGCGGGAGGGCCTCAATGAGCAGTTCTTC. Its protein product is CASSQDRREGLNEQFF.

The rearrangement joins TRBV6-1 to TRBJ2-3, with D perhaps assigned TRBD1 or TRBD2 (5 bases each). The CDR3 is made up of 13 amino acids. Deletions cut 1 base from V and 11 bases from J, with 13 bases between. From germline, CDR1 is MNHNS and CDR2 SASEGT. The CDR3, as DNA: TGTGCCAGCAGTGAAGGTGGGGGTCCACTGCAGTATTTT. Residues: CASSEGGGPLQYF.

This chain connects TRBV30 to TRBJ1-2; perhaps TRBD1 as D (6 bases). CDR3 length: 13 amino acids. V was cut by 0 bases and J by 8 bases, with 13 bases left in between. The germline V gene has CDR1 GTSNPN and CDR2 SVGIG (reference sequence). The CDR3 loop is CAWSVQTGHGYTF. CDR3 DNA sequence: TGTGCCTGGAGTGTACAGACAGGTCACGGCTACACCTTC.

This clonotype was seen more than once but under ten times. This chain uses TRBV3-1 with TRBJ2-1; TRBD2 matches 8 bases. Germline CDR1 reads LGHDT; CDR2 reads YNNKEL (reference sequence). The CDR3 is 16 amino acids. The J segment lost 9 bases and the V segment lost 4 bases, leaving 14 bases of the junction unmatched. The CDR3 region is CASSPPTGGFVGEQFF. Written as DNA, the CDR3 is TGTGCCAGCAGCCCCCCAACGGGAGGGTTTGTTGGTGAGCAGTTCTTC.

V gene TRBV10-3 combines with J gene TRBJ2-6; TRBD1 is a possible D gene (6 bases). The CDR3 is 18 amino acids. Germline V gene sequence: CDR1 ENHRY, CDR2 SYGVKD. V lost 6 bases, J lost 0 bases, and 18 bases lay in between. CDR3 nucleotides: TGTGCCATCAGGACTCAGACAGGCAGCGGCTCTGGGGCCAACGTCCTGACTTTC. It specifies CAIRTQTGSGSGANVLTF.

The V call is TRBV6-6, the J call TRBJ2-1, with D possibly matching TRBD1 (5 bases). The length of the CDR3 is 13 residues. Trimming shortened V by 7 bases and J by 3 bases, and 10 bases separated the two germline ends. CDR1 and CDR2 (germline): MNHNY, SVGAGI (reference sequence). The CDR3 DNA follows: TGTGCCAGCAATAAGGGGAACTACAATGAGCAGTTCTTC. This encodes CASNKGNYNEQFF.